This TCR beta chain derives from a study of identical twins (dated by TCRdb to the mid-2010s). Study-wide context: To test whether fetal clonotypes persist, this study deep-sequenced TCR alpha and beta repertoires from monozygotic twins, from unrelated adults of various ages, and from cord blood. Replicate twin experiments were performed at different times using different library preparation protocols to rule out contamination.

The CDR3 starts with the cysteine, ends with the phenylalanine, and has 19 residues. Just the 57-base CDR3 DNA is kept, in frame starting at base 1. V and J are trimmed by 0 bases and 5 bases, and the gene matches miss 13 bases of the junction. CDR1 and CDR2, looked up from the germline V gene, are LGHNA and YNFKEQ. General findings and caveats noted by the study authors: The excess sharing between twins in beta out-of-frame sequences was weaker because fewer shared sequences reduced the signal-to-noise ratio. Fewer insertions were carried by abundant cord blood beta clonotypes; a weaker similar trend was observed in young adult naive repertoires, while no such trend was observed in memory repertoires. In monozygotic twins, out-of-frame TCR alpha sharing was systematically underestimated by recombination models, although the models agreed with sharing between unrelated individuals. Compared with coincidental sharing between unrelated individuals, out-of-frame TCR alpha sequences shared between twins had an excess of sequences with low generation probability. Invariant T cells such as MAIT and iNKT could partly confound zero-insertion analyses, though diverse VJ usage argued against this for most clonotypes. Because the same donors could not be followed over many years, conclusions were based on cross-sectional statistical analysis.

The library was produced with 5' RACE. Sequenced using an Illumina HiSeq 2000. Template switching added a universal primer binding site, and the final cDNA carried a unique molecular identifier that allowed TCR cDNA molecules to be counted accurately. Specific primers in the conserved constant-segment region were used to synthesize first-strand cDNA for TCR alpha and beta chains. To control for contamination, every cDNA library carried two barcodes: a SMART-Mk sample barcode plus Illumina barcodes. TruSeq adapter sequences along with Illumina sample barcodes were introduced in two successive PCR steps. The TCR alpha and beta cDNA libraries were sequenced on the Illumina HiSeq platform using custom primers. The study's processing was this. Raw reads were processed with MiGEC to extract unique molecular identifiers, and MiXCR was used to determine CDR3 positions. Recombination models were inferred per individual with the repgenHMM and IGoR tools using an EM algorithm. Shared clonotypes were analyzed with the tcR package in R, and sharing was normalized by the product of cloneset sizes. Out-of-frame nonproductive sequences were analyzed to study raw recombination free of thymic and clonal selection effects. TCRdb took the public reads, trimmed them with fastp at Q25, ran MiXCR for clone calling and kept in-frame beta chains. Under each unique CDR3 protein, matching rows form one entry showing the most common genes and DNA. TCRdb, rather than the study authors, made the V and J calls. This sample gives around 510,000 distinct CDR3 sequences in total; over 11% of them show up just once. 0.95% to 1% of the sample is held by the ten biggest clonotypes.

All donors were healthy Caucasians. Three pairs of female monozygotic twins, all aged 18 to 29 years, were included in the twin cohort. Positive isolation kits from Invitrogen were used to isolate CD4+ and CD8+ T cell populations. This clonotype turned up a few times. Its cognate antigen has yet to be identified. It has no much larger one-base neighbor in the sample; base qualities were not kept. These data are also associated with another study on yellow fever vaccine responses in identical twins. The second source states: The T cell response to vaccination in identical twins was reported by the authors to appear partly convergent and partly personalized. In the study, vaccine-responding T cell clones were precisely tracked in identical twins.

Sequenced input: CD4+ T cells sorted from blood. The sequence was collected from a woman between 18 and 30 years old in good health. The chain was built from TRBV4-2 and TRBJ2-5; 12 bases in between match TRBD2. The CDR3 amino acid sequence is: CASSQETISPSGGAETQYF. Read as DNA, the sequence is TGTGCCAGCAGCCAAGAAACCATATCCCCTAGCGGGGGGGCGGAGACCCAGTACTTC.